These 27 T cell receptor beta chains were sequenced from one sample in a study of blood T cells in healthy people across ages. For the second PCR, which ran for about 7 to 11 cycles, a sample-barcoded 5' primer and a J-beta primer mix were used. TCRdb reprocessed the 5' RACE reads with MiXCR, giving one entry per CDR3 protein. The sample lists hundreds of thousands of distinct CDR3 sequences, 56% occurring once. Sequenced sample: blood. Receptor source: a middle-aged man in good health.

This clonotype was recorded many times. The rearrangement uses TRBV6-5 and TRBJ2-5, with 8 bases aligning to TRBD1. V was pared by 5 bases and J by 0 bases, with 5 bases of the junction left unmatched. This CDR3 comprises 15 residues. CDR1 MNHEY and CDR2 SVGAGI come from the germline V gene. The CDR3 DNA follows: TGTGCCAGCAGTCCCGGACAGGGCTACCAAGAGACCCAGTACTTC. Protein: CASSPGQGYQETQYF.

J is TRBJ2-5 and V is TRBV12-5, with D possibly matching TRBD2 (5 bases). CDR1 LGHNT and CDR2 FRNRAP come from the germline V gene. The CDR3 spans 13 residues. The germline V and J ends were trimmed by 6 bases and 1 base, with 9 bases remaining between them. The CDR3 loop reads CASGDGGQETQYF. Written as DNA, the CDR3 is TGTGCTAGTGGCGACGGAGGCCAAGAGACCCAGTACTTC.

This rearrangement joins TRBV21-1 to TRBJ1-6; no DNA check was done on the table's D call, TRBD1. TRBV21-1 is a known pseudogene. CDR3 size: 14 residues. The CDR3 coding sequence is TGTGCCAGCAGCGAGACAGACAGGGTCGTACCCCTCCACTTT. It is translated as CASSETDRVVPLHF.

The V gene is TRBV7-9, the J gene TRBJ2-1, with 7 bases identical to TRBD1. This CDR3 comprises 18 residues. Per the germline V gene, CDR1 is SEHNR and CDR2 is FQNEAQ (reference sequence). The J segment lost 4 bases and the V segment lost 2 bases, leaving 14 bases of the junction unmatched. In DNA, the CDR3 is TGTGCCAGCAGCTTATTCCCCCTCCGGGACAGCCCTTACAATGAGCAGTTCTTC. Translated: CASSLFPLRDSPYNEQFF.

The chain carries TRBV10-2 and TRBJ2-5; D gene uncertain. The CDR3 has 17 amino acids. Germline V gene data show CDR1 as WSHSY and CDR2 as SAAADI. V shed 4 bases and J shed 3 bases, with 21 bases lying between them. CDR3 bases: TGCGCCAGCAGTGTAGGGTATTTAGAAGACATGAAAGAGACCCAGTACTTC. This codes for CASSVGYLEDMKETQYF.

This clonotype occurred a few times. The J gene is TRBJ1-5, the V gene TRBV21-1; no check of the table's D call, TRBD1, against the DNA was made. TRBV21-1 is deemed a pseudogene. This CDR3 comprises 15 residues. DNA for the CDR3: TGTGCCAGCGGGGGGCGGTGGGGGATCAATCAGCCCCAGCATTTT. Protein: CASGGRWGINQPQHF.

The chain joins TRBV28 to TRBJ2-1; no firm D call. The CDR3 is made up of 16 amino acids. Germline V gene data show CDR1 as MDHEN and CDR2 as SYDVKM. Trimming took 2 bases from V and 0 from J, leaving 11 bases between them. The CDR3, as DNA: TGTGCCAGCAGTTTAAGGTTCTGGAGCTCCTACAATGAGCAGTTCTTC. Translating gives CASSLRFWSSYNEQFF.

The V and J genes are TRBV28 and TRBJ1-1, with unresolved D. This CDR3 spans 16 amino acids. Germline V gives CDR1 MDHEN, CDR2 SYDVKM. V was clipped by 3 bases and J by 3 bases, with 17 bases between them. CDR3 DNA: TGTGCCAGCAGTTTGATCTTCTCCAGCTCGCACACTGAAGCTTTCTTT. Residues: CASSLIFSSSHTEAFF.

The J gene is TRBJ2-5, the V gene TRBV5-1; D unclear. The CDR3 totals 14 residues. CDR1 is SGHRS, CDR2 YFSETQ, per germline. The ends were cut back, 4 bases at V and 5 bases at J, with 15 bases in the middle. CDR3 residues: CASSARTQRETQYF. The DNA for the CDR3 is TGCGCCAGCAGCGCACGGACCCAACGGGAGACCCAGTACTTC.

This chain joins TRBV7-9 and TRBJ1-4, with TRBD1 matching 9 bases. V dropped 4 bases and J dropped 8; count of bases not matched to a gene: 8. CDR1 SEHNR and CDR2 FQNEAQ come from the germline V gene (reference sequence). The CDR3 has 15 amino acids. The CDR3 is CASSSRDRDIEKLFF. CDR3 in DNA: TGTGCCAGCAGCTCGCGGGACAGGGATATAGAAAAACTGTTTTTT. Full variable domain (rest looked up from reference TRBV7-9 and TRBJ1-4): DTGVSQNPRHKITKRGQNVTFRCDPISEHNRLYWYRQTLGQGPEFLTYFQNEAQLEKSRLLSDRFSAERPKGSFSTLEIQRTEQGDSAMYLCASSSRDRDIEKLFFGSGTQLSVL.

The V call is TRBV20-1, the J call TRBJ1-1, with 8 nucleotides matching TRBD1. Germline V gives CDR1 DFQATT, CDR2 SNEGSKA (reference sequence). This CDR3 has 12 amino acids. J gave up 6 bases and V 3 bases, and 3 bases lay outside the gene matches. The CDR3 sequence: CSARQGAAEAFF. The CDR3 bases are TGCAGTGCTAGGCAGGGGGCGGCTGAAGCTTTCTTT.

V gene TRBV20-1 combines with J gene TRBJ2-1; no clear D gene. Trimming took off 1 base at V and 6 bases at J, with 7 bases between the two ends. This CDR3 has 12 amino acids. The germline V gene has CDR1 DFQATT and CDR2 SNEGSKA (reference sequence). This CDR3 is CSARGVLNEQFF. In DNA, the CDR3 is TGCAGTGCTAGAGGGGTGCTCAATGAGCAGTTCTTC.

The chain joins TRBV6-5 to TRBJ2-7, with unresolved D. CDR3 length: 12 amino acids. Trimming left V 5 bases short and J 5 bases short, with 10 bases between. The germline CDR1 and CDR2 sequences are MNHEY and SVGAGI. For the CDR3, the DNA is TGTGCCAGCAGTCCTTACGGGCACGAGCAGTACTTC. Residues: CASSPYGHEQYF.

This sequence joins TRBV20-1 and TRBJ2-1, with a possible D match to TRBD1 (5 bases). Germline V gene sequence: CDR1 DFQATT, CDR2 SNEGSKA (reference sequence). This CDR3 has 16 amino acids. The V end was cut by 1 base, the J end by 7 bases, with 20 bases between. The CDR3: CSARGPQERGLNEQFF. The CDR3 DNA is TGCAGTGCTAGAGGACCTCAGGAAAGGGGATTAAATGAGCAGTTCTTC.

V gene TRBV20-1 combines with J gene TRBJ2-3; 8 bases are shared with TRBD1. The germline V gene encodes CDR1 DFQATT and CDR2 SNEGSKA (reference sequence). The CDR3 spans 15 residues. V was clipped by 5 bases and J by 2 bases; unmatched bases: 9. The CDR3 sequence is CSAGPDRGFTDTQYF. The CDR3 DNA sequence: TGCAGTGCTGGGCCCGACAGGGGTTTCACAGATACGCAGTATTTT.

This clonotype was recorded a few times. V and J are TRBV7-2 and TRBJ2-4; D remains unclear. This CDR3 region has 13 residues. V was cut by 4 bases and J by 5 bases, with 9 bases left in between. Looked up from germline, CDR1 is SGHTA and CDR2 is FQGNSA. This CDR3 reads CASSSGLENIQYF. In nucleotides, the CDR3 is TGTGCCAGCAGCTCCGGCCTTGAAAACATTCAGTACTTC. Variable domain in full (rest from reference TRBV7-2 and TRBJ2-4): GAGVSQSPSNKVTEKGKDVELRCDPISGHTALYWYRQSLGQGLEFLIYFQGNSAPDKSGLPSDRFSAERTGGSVSTLTIQRTQQEDSAVYLCASSSGLENIQYFGAGTRLSVL.

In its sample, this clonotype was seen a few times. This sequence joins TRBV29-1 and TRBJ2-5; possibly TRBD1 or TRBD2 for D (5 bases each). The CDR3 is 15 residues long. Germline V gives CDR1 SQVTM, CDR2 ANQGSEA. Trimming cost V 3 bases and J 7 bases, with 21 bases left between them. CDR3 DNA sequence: TGCAGCGTTGACCCGAGCCAGGGTCTTGGGGGGACCCAGTACTTC. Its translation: CSVDPSQGLGGTQYF.

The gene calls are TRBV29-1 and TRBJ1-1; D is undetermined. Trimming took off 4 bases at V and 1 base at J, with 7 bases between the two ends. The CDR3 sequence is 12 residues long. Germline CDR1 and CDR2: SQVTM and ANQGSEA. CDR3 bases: TGCAGCGTTGCCCCGGGGAACACTGAAGCTTTCTTT. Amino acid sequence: CSVAPGNTEAFF.

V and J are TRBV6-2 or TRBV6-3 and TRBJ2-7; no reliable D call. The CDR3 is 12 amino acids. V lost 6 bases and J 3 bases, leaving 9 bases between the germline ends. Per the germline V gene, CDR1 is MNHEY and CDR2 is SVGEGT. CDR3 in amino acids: CASRETGYEQYF. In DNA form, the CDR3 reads TGTGCCAGCAGAGAGACTGGCTACGAGCAGTACTTC.

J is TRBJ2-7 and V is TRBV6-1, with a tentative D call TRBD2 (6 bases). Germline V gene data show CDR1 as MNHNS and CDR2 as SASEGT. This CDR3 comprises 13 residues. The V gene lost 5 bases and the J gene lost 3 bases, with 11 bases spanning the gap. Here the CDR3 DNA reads TGTGCCAGCAGTTATGGGGGGAACTACGAGCAGTACTTC. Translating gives CASSYGGNYEQYF.

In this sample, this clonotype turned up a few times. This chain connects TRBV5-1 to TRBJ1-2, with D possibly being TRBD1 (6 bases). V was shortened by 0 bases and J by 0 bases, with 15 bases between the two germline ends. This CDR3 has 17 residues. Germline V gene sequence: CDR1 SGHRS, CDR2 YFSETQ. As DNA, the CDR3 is TGCGCCAGCAGCTTGGCCCTCAGGGGCCGAGCTAACTATGGCTACACCTTC. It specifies CASSLALRGRANYGYTF. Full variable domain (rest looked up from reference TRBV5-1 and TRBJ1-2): KAGVTQTPRYLIKTRGQQVTLSCSPISGHRSVSWYQQTPGQGLQFLFEYFSETQRNKGNFPGRFSGRQFSNSRSEMNVSTLELGDSALYLCASSLALRGRANYGYTFGSGTRLTVV.

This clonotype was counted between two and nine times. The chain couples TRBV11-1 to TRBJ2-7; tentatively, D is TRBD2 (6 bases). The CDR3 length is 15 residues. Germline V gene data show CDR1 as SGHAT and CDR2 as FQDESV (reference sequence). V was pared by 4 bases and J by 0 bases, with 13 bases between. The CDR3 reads CASSSRDLSSYEQYF. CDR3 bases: TGTGCCAGCAGCTCCCGGGACTTAAGCTCCTACGAGCAGTACTTC.

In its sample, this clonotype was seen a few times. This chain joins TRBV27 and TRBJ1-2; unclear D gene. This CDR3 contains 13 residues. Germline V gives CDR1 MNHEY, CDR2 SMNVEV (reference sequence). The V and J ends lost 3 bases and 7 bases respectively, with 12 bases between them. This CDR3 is CASSFNKGGGYTF. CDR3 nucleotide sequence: TGTGCCAGCAGTTTTAATAAGGGTGGTGGCTACACCTTC.

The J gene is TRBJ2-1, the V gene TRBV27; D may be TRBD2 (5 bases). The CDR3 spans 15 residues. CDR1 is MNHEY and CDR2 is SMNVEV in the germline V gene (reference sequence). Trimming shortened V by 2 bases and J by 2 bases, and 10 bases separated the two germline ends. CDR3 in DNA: TGTGCCAGCAGTTTAGCGGGTGCCCCCTACAATGAGCAGTTCTTC. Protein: CASSLAGAPYNEQFF.

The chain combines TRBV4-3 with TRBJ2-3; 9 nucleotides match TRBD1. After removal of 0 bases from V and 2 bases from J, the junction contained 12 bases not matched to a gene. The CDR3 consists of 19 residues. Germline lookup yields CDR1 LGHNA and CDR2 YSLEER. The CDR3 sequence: CASSQDLGQGLGYTDTQYF. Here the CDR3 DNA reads TGCGCCAGCAGCCAAGACCTAGGACAGGGGCTGGGTTACACAGATACGCAGTATTTT.

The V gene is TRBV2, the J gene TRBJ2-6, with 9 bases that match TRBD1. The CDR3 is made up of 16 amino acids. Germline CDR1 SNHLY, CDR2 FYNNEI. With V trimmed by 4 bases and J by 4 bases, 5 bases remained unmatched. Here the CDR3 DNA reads TGTGCCAGCAGTGGGACAGGGGTAAACGGGGCCAACGTCCTGACTTTC. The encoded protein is CASSGTGVNGANVLTF.

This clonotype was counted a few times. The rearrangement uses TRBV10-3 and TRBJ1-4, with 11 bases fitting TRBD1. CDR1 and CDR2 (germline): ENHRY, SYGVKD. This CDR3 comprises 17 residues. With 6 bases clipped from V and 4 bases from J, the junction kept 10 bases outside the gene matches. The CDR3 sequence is CAISPGQGARDNEKLFF. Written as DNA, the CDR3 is TGTGCCATCAGCCCAGGACAGGGGGCACGAGATAATGAAAAACTGTTTTTT.